This TCR beta chain was profiled in a study of control samples from healthy donors and cancer patients. Deletions cut 8 bases from V and 3 bases from J, with 11 bases between. The germline gives CDR1 MNHNY, CDR2 SVGAGI (reference sequence). CDR3 length: 13 amino acids. Clones were sequenced by immunoSEQ multiplex PCR, and TCRdb holds only the in-frame ones, with some missing. The sample holds fewer than 70,000 clones, 84% seen once. Sequencing used PBMCs. This sequence was found in a woman aged 45-65 years with lung cancer. V and J are TRBV6-6 and TRBJ1-5; no reliable D call. The CDR3 is CASQLSLNQPQHF. DNA for the CDR3: TGTGCCAGCCAGCTCTCTCTCAATCAGCCCCAGCATTTT.